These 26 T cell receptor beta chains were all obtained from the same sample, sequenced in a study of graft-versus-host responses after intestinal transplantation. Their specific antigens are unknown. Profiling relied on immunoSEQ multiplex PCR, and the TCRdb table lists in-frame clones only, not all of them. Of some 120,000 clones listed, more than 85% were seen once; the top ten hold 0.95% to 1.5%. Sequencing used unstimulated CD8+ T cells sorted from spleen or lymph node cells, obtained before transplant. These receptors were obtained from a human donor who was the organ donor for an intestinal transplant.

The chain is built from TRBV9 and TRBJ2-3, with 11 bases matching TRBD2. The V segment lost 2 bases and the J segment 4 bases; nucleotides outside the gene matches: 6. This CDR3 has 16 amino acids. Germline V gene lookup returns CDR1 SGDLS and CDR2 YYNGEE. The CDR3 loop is CASSVGLADEPDTQYF. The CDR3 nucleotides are TGTGCCAGCAGCGTGGGACTAGCGGACGAACCAGATACGCAGTATTTT.

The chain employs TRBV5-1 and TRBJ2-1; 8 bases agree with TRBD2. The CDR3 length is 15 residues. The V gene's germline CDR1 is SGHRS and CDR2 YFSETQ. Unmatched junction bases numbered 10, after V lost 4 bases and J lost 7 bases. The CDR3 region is CASSPIQGLANEQFF. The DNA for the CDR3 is TGCGCCAGCAGCCCGATTCAAGGACTAGCTAATGAGCAGTTCTTC.

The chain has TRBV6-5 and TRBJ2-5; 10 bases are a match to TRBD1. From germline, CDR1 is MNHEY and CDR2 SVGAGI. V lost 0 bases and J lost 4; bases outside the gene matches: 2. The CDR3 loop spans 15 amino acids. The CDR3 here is CASSYSGQGRETQYF. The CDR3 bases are TGTGCCAGCAGTTACTCGGGACAGGGGCGAGAGACCCAGTACTTC.

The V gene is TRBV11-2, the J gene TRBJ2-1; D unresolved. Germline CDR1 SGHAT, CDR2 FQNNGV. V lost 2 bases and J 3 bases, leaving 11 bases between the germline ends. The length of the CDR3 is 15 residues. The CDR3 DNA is TGTGCCAGCAGCTTATCATGGAACAACTACAATGAGCAGTTCTTC. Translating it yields CASSLSWNNYNEQFF.

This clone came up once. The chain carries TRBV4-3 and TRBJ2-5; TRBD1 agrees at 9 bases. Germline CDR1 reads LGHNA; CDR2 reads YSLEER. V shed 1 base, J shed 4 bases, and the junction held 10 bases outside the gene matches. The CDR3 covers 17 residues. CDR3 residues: CASSQGPEDRGGETQYF. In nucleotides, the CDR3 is TGCGCCAGCAGCCAAGGGCCCGAGGACAGGGGAGGAGAGACCCAGTACTTC.

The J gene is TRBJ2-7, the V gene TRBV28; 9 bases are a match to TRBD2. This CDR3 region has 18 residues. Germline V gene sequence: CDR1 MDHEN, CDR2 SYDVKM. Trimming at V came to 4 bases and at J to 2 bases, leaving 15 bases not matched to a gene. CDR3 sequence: CASSSPDAGTSLPYEQYF. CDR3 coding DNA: TGTGCCAGCAGTTCCCCAGACGCCGGGACTAGCCTACCCTACGAGCAGTACTTC. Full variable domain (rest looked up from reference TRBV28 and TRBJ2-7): DVKVTQSSRYLVKRTGEKVFLECVQDMDHENMFWYRQDPGLGLRLIYFSYDVKMKEKGDIPEGYSVSREKKERFSLILESASTNQTSMYLCASSSPDAGTSLPYEQYFGPGTRLTVT.

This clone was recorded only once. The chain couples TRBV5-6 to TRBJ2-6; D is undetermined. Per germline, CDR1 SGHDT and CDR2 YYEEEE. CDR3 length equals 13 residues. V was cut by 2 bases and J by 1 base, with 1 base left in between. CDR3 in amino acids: CASSFSGANVLTF. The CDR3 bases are TGTGCCAGCAGCTTTTCTGGGGCCAACGTCCTGACTTTC. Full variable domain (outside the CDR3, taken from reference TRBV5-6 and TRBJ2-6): DAGVTQSPTHLIKTRGQQVTLRCSPKSGHDTVSWYQQALGQGPQFIFQYYEEEERQRGNFPDRFSGHQFPNYSSELNVNALLLGDSALYLCASSFSGANVLTFGAGSRLTVL.

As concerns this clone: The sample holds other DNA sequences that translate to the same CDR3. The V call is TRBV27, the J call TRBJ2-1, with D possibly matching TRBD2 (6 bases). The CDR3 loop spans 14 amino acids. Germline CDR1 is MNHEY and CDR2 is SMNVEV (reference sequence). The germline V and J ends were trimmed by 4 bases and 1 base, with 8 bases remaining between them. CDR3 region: CASSSRGSYNEQFF. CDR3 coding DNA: TGTGCCAGCAGTTCCCGGGGGTCCTACAATGAGCAGTTCTTC.

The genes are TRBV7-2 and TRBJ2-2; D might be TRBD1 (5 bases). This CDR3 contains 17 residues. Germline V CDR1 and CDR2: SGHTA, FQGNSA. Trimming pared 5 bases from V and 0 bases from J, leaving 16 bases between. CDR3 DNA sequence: TGTGCCAGCAGCCGACCCCGGCAGGGCCCGAACACCGGGGAGCTGTTTTTT. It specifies CASSRPRQGPNTGELFF.

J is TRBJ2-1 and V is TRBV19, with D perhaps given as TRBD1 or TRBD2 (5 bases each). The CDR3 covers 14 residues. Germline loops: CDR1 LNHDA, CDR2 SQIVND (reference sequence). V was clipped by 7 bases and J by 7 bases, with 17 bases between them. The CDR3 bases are TGTGCCAGTATGGGTCTCGAGGGGTCTAATGAGCAGTTCTTC. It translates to CASMGLEGSNEQFF.

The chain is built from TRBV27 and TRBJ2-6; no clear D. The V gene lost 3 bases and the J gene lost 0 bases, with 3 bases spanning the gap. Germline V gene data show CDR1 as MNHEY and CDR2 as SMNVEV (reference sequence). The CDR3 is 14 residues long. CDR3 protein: CASSLSSGANVLTF. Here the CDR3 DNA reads TGTGCCAGCAGTTTGAGCTCTGGGGCCAACGTCCTGACTTTC.

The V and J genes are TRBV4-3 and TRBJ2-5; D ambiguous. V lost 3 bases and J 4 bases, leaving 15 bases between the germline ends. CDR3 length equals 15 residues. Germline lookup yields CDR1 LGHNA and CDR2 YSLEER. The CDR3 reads CASSQSGPAGETQYF. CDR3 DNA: TGCGCCAGCAGCCAGAGTGGCCCGGCCGGAGAGACCCAGTACTTC.

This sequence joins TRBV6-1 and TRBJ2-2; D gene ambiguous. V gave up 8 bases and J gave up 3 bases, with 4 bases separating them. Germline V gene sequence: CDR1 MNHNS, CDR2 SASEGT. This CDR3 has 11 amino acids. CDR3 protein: CASVYTGELFF. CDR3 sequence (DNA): TGTGCCAGCGTTTACACCGGGGAGCTGTTTTTT.

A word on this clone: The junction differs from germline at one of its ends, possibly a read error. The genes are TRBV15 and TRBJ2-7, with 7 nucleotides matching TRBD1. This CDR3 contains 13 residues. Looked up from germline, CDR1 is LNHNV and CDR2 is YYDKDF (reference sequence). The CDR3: CAVRDSTNYEQYF. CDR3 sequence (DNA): TGCGCGGTCCGGGACAGCACAAACTACGAGCAGTACTTC.

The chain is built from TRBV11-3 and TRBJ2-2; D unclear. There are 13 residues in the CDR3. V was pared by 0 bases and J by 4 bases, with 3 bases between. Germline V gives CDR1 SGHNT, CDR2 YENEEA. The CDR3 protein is CASSLDGTGELFF. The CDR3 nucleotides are TGTGCCAGCAGCTTAGATGGCACCGGGGAGCTGTTTTTT.

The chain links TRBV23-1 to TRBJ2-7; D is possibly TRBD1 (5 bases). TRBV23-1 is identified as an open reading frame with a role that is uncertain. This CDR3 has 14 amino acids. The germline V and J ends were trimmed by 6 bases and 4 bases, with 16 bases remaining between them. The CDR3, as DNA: TGCGCCAGCAGCCTTCGCCAGGGCAAGTACGAGCAGTACTTC. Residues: CASSLRQGKYEQYF.

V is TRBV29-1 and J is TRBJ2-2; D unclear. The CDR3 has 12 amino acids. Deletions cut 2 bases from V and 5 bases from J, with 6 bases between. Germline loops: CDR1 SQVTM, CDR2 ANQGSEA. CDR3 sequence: CSVEMVTGELFF. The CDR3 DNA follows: TGCAGCGTTGAAATGGTTACCGGGGAGCTGTTTTTT.

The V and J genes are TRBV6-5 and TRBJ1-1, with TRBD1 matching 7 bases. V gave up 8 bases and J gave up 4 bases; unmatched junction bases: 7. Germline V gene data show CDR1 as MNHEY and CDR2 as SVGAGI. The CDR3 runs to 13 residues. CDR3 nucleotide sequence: TGTGCCAGCTCATTGGACAGGCTCACTGAAGCTTTCTTT. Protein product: CASSLDRLTEAFF.

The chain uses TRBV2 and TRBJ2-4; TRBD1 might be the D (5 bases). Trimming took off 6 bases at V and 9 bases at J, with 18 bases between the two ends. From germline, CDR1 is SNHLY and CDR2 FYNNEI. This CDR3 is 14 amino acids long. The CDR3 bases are TGTGCCAGCAGCGAACTGGACAAGGTTTTCATTCAGTACTTC. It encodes CASSELDKVFIQYF.

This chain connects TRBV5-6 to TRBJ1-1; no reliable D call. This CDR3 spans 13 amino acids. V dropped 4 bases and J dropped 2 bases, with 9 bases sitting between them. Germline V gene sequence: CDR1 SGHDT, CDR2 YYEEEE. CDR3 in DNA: TGTGCCAGCAGCCCGGGTCCCAACACTGAAGCTTTCTTT. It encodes CASSPGPNTEAFF. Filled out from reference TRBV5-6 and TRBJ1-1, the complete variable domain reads DAGVTQSPTHLIKTRGQQVTLRCSPKSGHDTVSWYQQALGQGPQFIFQYYEEEERQRGNFPDRFSGHQFPNYSSELNVNALLLGDSALYLCASSPGPNTEAFFGQGTRLTVV.

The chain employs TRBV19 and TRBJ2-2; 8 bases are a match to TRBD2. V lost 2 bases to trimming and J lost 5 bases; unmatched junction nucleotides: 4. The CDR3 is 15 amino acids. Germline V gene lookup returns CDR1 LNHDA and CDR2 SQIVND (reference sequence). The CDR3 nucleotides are TGTGCCAGTAGTATAACGGGAGGGCCAACCGGGGAGCTGTTTTTT. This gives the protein CASSITGGPTGELFF.

The chain's CDR3 is CAWTRTGGTEAFF. CDR3 in DNA: TGTGCCTGGACCAGAACTGGGGGCACTGAAGCTTTCTTT. This rearrangement joins TRBV30 to TRBJ1-1, with TRBD1 as a possible D gene (5 bases). The V gene lost 4 bases and the J gene lost 4 bases, with 13 bases spanning the gap. The CDR3 spans 13 residues. Germline CDR1 reads GTSNPN; CDR2 reads SVGIG (reference sequence). Based on the CDR3 plus reference TRBV30 and TRBJ1-1, the full variable domain is SQTIHQWPATLVQPVGSPLSLECTVEGTSNPNLYWYRQAAGRGLQLLFYSVGIGQISSEVPQNLSASRPQDRQFILSSKKLLLSDSGFYLCAWTRTGGTEAFFGQGTRLTVV.

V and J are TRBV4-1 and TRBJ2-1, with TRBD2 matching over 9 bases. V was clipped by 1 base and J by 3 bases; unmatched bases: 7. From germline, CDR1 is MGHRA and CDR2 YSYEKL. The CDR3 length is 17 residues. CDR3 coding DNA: TGCGCCAGCAGCCAAGTTCTGGGACTAGCCCTCTACAATGAGCAGTTCTTC. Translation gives CASSQVLGLALYNEQFF.

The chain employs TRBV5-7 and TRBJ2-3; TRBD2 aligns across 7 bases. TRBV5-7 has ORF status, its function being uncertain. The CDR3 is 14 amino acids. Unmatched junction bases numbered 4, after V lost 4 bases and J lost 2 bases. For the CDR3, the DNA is TGTGCCAGCAGCGGGCTAGCGGCCACAGATACGCAGTATTTT. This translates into CASSGLAATDTQYF.

For the CDR3, the DNA is TGTGCCAGCAGTTTCCCCATTCGACTAGCGGGAGCCGCGAACACCGGGGAGCTGTTTTTT. This gives the protein CASSFPIRLAGAANTGELFF. This chain uses TRBV28 with TRBJ2-2, with TRBD2 matching 12 bases. The CDR3 has 20 residues. Germline lookup yields CDR1 MDHEN and CDR2 SYDVKM. V shed 3 bases, J shed 0 bases, and the junction held 11 bases outside the gene matches.

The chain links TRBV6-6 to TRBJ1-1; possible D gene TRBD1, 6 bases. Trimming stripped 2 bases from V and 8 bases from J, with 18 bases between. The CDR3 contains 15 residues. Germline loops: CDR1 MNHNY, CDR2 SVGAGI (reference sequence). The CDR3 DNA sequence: TGTGCCAGCAGTTACGGAATCCAGCCGGGGGCGGAAGCTTTCTTT. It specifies CASSYGIQPGAEAFF.